A single sample gave rise to the 6 T cell receptor beta chains below, sequenced in a study of cytomegalovirus exposure and HLA in healthy donors. Primers for the PCR totalled 60 Vbeta and 13 Jbeta. Produced via immunoSEQ multiplex PCR; TCRdb's table is partial and in-frame only. Of 200,000 to 250,000 clones listed, roughly 75% were seen once; the top ten hold 1.5% to 2%. Sequenced sample: PBMCs. The receptors originated from a woman in her 30s in good health and CMV-seronegative.

The chain links TRBV4-1 to TRBJ2-7, with 11 positions matching TRBD2. The germline V gene encodes CDR1 MGHRA and CDR2 YSYEKL. Trimming took 1 base from V and 5 from J; bases not matched to a gene: 4. This CDR3 is 15 amino acids long. As DNA, the CDR3 is TGCGCCAGCAGCCAAGGACTAGCGGGGCAAAACGAGCAGTACTTC. Protein sequence: CASSQGLAGQNEQYF.

The chain joins TRBV6-5 to TRBJ1-5; D remains unclear. Trimming pared 2 bases from V and 7 bases from J, leaving 6 bases between. Germline V CDR1 and CDR2: MNHEY, SVGAGI. The CDR3 sequence is 12 residues long. CDR3 sequence reads: CASSYPGQPQHF. The CDR3 DNA is TGTGCCAGCAGTTACCCGGGGCAGCCCCAGCATTTT.

The rearrangement links TRBV30 to TRBJ1-4; D is ambiguous. Germline CDR1 GTSNPN, CDR2 SVGIG (reference sequence). V was clipped by 2 bases and J by 3 bases, with 7 bases between them. This CDR3 region has 13 residues. The chain's CDR3 is CAWSLRPNEKLFF. The DNA for the CDR3 is TGTGCCTGGAGTCTGCGTCCTAATGAAAAACTGTTTTTT. Full variable domain (outside the CDR3, taken from reference TRBV30 and TRBJ1-4): SQTIHQWPATLVQPVGSPLSLECTVEGTSNPNLYWYRQAAGRGLQLLFYSVGIGQISSEVPQNLSASRPQDRQFILSSKKLLLSDSGFYLCAWSLRPNEKLFFGSGTQLSVL.

This clone was counted between two and nine times. The chain has TRBV4-1 and TRBJ2-1, with a tentative D call TRBD2 (5 bases). Between the trimmed V and J ends, which lost 4 bases and 1 base, there was a span of 8 bases. The CDR3 has 14 amino acids. Germline V gene lookup returns CDR1 MGHRA and CDR2 YSYEKL. The CDR3 region is CASSPEGSYNEQFF. The CDR3 DNA sequence: TGCGCCAGCAGCCCTGAGGGTTCCTACAATGAGCAGTTCTTC.

The CDR3, as DNA: TGTGCCAGTAGTATGAATCAGGGAACTAATGAAAAACTGTTTTTT. Protein sequence: CASSMNQGTNEKLFF. The gene calls are TRBV19 and TRBJ1-4, with D perhaps TRBD1 (5 bases). V dropped 3 bases and J dropped 1 base, with 9 bases sitting between them. Looked up from germline, CDR1 is LNHDA and CDR2 is SQIVND (reference sequence). The CDR3 totals 15 residues.

V gene TRBV11-2 combines with J gene TRBJ2-1; 13 bases are shared with TRBD2. CDR1 is SGHAT, CDR2 FQNNGV, per germline. CDR3 length: 18 amino acids. After removal of 5 bases from V and 0 bases from J, the junction contained 7 bases not matched to a gene. The CDR3 sequence is CASSRLAGGRSSYNEQFF. The DNA for the CDR3 is TGTGCCAGCAGCCGACTAGCGGGGGGACGATCCTCCTACAATGAGCAGTTCTTC.